The 17 T cell receptor beta chains reported below all come from one sample, sequenced in a study of cytomegalovirus exposure and HLA in healthy donors. The primer mix had 60 Vbeta and 13 Jbeta primers. The method was immunoSEQ multiplex PCR; TCRdb's version includes in-frame clones alone and lacks a portion of them. This table has around 65,000 clones, roughly 80% appearing once. The sample consisted of PBMCs. The receptors here all came from a girl aged 10 to 17 in good health and CMV-seropositive.

The CDR3 DNA reads TGCGCCAGCAGCTTCGACAGCCACTCCTATGGCTACACCTTC. Translation gives CASSFDSHSYGYTF. The genes are TRBV5-1 and TRBJ1-2; TRBD1 is a possible D gene (5 bases). In germline, CDR1 is SGHRS, CDR2 YFSETQ. The V end lost 2 bases, the J end lost 4 bases, and 12 bases lay between the germline ends. The CDR3 contains 14 residues.

The chain employs TRBV30 and TRBJ1-2; 8 nucleotides line up with TRBD1. The germline gives CDR1 GTSNPN, CDR2 SVGIG (reference sequence). The length of the CDR3 is 12 residues. V shed 5 bases, J shed 5 bases, and the junction held 4 bases outside the gene matches. The CDR3 DNA reads as TGTGCCTGGGCGCAGGGGGCGTATGGCTACACCTTC. Translating it yields CAWAQGAYGYTF.

The CDR3 DNA is TGTGCCATCAGTGACCTCAGGGGACGGGGTGAGCAGTTCTTC. It specifies CAISDLRGRGEQFF. The J gene is TRBJ2-1, the V gene TRBV10-3; perhaps TRBD1 as D (6 bases). This CDR3 has 14 residues. The germline V gene has CDR1 ENHRY and CDR2 SYGVKD. The V and J ends lost 3 bases and 9 bases respectively, with 15 bases between them.

The chain is built from TRBV4-2 and TRBJ2-7; 12 bases are shared with TRBD2. With 0 bases clipped from V and 4 bases from J, the junction kept 4 bases outside the gene matches. Germline values: CDR1 LGHNA, CDR2 YNFKEQ. The CDR3 totals 16 residues. CDR3 nucleotides: TGTGCCAGCAGCCAAGAGACTAGCGGGGGTCCTTACGAGCAGTACTTC. As protein: CASSQETSGGPYEQYF.

The rearrangement uses TRBV7-9 and TRBJ1-5; D might be TRBD1 (5 bases). Per germline, CDR1 SEHNR and CDR2 FQNEAQ (reference sequence). CDR3 length: 16 amino acids. Trimming took 4 bases from V and 5 from J, leaving 18 bases between them. The CDR3 DNA reads as TGTGCCAGCAGCTCCTGGAGTGGAGGGGTGGATCAGCCCCAGCATTTT. Protein sequence: CASSSWSGGVDQPQHF.

The CDR3 region has the DNA TGTGCCATCAGTGACAGGGTATCCTACGAGCAGTACTTC. Protein: CAISDRVSYEQYF. The chain uses TRBV10-3 and TRBJ2-7; D may be TRBD1 (5 bases). This CDR3 is 13 amino acids long. The germline V and J ends were trimmed by 3 bases and 1 base, with 7 bases remaining between them. CDR1 ENHRY and CDR2 SYGVKD come from the germline V gene.

The chain joins TRBV28 to TRBJ1-1; perhaps TRBD1 as D (5 bases). V was clipped by 1 base and J by 9 bases, with 15 bases between them. Per the germline V gene, CDR1 is MDHEN and CDR2 is SYDVKM. There are 14 residues in the CDR3. This CDR3 reads CASSLFGGRGKAFF. CDR3 sequence (DNA): TGTGCCAGCAGTTTATTCGGTGGGCGGGGGAAAGCTTTCTTT.

This chain connects TRBV11-2 to TRBJ2-7; D may be TRBD2 (6 bases). Trimming took off 5 bases at V and 12 bases at J, with 26 bases between the two ends. This CDR3 spans 15 amino acids. Germline assignment: CDR1 SGHAT and CDR2 FQNNGV. The CDR3 DNA sequence: TGTGCCAGCAGCCCCCCGGGGCTAGCGACCCCGGGGCGGTACTTC. Translated: CASSPPGLATPGRYF.

This chain uses TRBV7-9 with TRBJ1-2; TRBD1 might be the D (5 bases). V was shortened by 4 bases and J by 3 bases, with 18 bases between the two germline ends. The CDR3 is 16 residues long. Germline CDR1 reads SEHNR; CDR2 reads FQNEAQ (reference sequence). The CDR3 sequence: CASSSLISDTYYGYTF. In DNA form, the CDR3 reads TGTGCCAGCAGCTCCCTGATTTCGGACACCTACTATGGCTACACCTTC.

The J gene is TRBJ1-5, the V gene TRBV6-1; a weak D match, TRBD1 (5 bases). The germline CDR1 and CDR2 sequences are MNHNS and SASEGT. V lost 3 bases and J 5 bases, leaving 11 bases between the germline ends. This CDR3 has 14 residues. The CDR3 reads CASSEGGGDQPQHF. CDR3 DNA: TGTGCCAGCAGTGAGGGTGGGGGGGATCAGCCCCAGCATTTT.

The chain is built from TRBV10-3 and TRBJ2-7; 8 nucleotides match TRBD2. Germline V gene lookup returns CDR1 ENHRY and CDR2 SYGVKD. This CDR3 is 13 amino acids long. After removal of 4 bases from V and 3 bases from J, the junction contained 2 bases not matched to a gene. The CDR3 loop reads CAISAGRDYEQYF. DNA of the CDR3: TGTGCCATCAGTGCCGGGAGGGACTACGAGCAGTACTTC.

The V gene is TRBV5-6, the J gene TRBJ1-3; D is undetermined. CDR3 size: 13 residues. Germline CDR1 is SGHDT and CDR2 is YYEEEE. With 1 base removed from V and 1 base from J, the gap between germline ends came to 3 bases. The CDR3 bases are TGTGCCAGCAGCTTGTATTCTGGAAACACCATATATTTT. Amino acid sequence: CASSLYSGNTIYF.

J is TRBJ1-3 and V is TRBV30; the D is unclear. In germline, CDR1 is GTSNPN, CDR2 SVGIG (reference sequence). The V gene lost 1 base and the J gene lost 3 bases, with 10 bases spanning the gap. The CDR3 runs 14 residues. In DNA form, the CDR3 reads TGTGCCTGGAGTGATTGGCAGATTGGAAACACCATATATTTT. Translating it yields CAWSDWQIGNTIYF.

The rearrangement links TRBV9 to TRBJ2-7; D may be TRBD1 (6 bases). V lost 3 bases and J 5 bases, leaving 9 bases between the germline ends. The CDR3 is 12 residues long. The germline V gene encodes CDR1 SGDLS and CDR2 YYNGEE. DNA of the CDR3: TGTGCCAGCAGCGGTACAGGGAACGAGCAGTACTTC. As protein: CASSGTGNEQYF.

This rearrangement joins TRBV15 to TRBJ1-2; possible D gene TRBD1, 5 bases. The germline gives CDR1 LNHNV, CDR2 YYDKDF (reference sequence). This CDR3 spans 14 amino acids. The ends were cut back, 0 bases at V and 5 bases at J, with 10 bases in the middle. In nucleotides, the CDR3 is TGTGCCACCAGCAGAGATGGGGGGTTTTATGGCTACACCTTC. This translates into CATSRDGGFYGYTF. Based on the CDR3 plus reference TRBV15 and TRBJ1-2, the full variable domain is DAMVIQNPRYQVTQFGKPVTLSCSQTLNHNVMYWYQQKSSQAPKLLFHYYDKDFNNEADTPDNFQSRRPNTSFCFLDIRSPGLGDTAMYLCATSRDGGFYGYTFGSGTRLTVV.

CDR3 nucleotide sequence: TGTGCCAGCTCCTACGGGCAGGGGGCCCTCGAGCAGTACTTC. Protein product: CASSYGQGALEQYF. The chain links TRBV7-6 to TRBJ2-7; 8 bases agree with TRBD1. Germline V gene lookup returns CDR1 SGHVS and CDR2 FNYEAQ. Trimming cost V 8 bases and J 6 bases; bases outside gene matches: 12. This CDR3 is built from 14 residues.

The chain recombines TRBV30 with TRBJ1-5; maybe TRBD1 (5 bases). Germline values: CDR1 GTSNPN, CDR2 SVGIG (reference sequence). V was pared by 2 bases and J by 7 bases, with 21 bases between. The CDR3 runs 16 residues. For the CDR3, the DNA is TGTGCCTGGAGTCCTCCGGGACTCGGGGTGTGGCAGCCCCAGCATTTT. Protein: CAWSPPGLGVWQPQHF.